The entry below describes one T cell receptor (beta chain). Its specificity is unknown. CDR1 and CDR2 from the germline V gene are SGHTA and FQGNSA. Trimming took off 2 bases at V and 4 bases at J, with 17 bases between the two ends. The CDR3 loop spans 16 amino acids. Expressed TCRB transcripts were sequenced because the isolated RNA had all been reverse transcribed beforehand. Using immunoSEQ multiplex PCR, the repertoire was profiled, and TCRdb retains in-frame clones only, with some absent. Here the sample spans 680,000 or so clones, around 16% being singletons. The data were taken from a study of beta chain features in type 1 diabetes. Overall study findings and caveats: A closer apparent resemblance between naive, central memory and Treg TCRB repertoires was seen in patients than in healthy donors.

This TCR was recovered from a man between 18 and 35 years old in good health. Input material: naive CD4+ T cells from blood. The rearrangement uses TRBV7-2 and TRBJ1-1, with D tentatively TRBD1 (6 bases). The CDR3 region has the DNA TGTGCCAGCAGCTTAAGAGGAGACGGGGGCGGCACTGAAGCTTTCTTT. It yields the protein CASSLRGDGGGTEAFF.